This T cell receptor (beta chain) appears in the sequencing data of a study of neurological immune-mediated disorders. Per the germline V gene, CDR1 is MNHEY and CDR2 is SVGEGT. CDR3 length equals 12 residues. Trimming took off 6 bases at V and 2 bases at J, with 5 bases between the two ends. Study findings and constraints: Because no CDR3 amino acid sequences were shared across subjects by expanded clones, private repertoires were suggested in all groups.

Sample time point: longitudinal time-point 1 (baseline). It was blood bank volunteers in Maryland, USA who made up the healthy controls. Unsorted libraries were generated from 2 million PBMCs held at -80 degrees C. Ten or more counts support this clonotype. Antigen: not known. The cDNA was generated through 5'RACE incorporating 10-nucleotide random UMIs. TCRdb re-derived calls from the 5' RACE reads in MiXCR, one entry per CDR3 protein. Of about 49,000 distinct CDR3 sequences in the sample, 9% to 10% were seen once. Sequenced input: PBMCs. The chain combines TRBV6-2 or TRBV6-3 with TRBJ2-1; D ambiguous. The clonotype originates from a woman aged 35 to 49 in good health. In DNA form, the CDR3 reads TGTGCCAGCAGACCCCCCTACAATGAGCAGTTCTTC. Translated, it gives CASRPPYNEQFF.